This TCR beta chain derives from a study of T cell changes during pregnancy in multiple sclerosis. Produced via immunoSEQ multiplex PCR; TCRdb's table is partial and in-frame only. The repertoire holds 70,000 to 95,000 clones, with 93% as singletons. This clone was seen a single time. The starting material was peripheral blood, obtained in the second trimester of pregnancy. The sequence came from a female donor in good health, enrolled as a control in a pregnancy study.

The CDR3 is CASSTGQVNTGELFF. The CDR3 DNA sequence: TGTGCCAGTAGTACGGGACAGGTGAACACCGGGGAGCTGTTTTTT. J is TRBJ2-2 and V is TRBV19; 8 nucleotides align to TRBD1. The CDR3 is made up of 15 amino acids. Germline-derived CDR1 and CDR2 are LNHDA and SQIVND (reference sequence). J was trimmed by 1 base and V by 4 bases; bases with no gene match: 2.